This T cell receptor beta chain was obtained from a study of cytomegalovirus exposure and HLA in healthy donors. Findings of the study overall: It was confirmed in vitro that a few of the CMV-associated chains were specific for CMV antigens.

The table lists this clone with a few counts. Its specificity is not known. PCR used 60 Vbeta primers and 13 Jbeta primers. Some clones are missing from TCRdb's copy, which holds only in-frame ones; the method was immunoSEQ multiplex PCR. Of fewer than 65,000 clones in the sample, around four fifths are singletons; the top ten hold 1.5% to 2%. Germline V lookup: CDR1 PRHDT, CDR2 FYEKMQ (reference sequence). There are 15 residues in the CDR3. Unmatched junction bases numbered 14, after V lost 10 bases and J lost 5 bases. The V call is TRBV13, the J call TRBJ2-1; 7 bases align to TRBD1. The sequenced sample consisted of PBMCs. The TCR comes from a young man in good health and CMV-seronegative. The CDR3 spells CATTSAGGLHNEQFF. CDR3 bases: TGTGCCACTACTTCGGCAGGGGGTCTACACAATGAGCAGTTCTTC.